Reported below is one T cell receptor beta chain. Random hexamers served to reverse transcribe about 0.5 to 1 ug RNA. Amplification of the TCR beta CDR3 was carried out by immunoSEQ multiplex PCR, which spanned a total of 54 Vbeta and 13 Jbeta segments. TCRdb called the immunoSEQ multiplex PCR reads again in MiXCR, with one record for every CDR3 protein. The sample lists 150,000 to 200,000 distinct CDR3 sequences, around 94% occurring once. The CDR3 sequence is 17 residues long. With 1 base clipped from V and 2 bases from J, the junction kept 5 bases outside the gene matches. Germline assignment: CDR1 SGHTA and CDR2 FQGNSA. This sample stems from a study of CD8 T cells in Susac syndrome. Sequencing of TCR beta, carried out with a high-throughput approach, was applied to CD8+ and CD4+ T cells from the blood. Susac syndrome patients met recently defined diagnostic criteria for definite or probable disease. The authors negatively isolated CD8+ and CD4+ T cells and FACS-enriched TEMRA cells.

The chain couples TRBV7-2 to TRBJ1-3, with TRBD1 matching 10 bases. This sequence was found in a human donor with Susac syndrome. The sample consisted of CD4+ T cells from PBMCs. The CDR3, as DNA: TGTGCCAGCAGCTTAGGGGGACAGGGGATCGCTGGAAACACCATATATTTT. It codes for CASSLGGQGIAGNTIYF.